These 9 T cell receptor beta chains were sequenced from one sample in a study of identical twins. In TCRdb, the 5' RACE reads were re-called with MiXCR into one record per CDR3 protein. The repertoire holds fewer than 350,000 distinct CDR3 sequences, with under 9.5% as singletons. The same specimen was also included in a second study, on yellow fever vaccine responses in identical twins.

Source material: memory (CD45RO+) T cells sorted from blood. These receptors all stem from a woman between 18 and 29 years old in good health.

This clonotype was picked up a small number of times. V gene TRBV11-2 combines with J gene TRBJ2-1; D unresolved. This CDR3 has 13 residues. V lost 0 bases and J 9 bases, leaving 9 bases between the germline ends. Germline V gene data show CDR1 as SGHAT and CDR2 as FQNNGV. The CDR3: CASSLERRGEQFF. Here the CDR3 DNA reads TGTGCCAGCAGCTTAGAAAGGCGTGGTGAGCAGTTCTTC.

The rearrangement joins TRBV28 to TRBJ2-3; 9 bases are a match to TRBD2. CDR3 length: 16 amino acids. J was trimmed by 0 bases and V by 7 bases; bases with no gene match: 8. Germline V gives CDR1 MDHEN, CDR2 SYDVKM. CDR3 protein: CASNEASGVSTDTQYF. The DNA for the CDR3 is TGTGCCAGCAACGAGGCTAGCGGGGTTAGCACAGATACGCAGTATTTT.

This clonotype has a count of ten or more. The CDR3 sequence is CASSRSGSGTDTQYF. CDR3 nucleotides: TGCGCCAGCAGCCGTAGCGGGAGCGGCACAGATACGCAGTATTTT. The V gene is TRBV5-1, the J gene TRBJ2-3, with 9 bases lining up with TRBD2. This CDR3 contains 15 residues. The germline CDR1 and CDR2 sequences are SGHRS and YFSETQ. Trimming at V came to 4 bases and at J to 1 base, leaving 4 bases not matched to a gene.

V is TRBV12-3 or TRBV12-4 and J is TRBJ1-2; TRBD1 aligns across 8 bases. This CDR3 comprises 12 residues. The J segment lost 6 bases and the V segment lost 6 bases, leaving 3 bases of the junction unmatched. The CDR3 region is CASSRTGNGYTF. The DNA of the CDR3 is TGTGCCAGCAGCCGGACAGGGAATGGCTACACCTTC.

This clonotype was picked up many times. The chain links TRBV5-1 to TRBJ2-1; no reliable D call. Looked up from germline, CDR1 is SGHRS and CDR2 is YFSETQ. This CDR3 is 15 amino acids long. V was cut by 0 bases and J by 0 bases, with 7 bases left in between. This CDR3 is CASSLVGFSYNEQFF. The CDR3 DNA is TGCGCCAGCAGCTTGGTGGGATTCTCCTACAATGAGCAGTTCTTC.

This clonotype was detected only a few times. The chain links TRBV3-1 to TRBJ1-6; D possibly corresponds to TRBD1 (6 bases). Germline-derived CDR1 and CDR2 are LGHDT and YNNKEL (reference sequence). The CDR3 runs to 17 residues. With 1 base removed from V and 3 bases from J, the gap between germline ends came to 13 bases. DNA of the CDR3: TGTGCCAGCAGCCAAGGGCCAGGGGCCAGCTATAATTCACCCCTCCACTTT. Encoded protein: CASSQGPGASYNSPLHF. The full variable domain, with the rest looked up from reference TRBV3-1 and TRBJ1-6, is DTAVSQTPKYLVTQMGNDKSIKCEQNLGHDTMYWYKQDSKKFLKIMFSYNNKELIINETVPNRFSPKSPDKAHLNLHINSLELGDSAVYFCASSQGPGASYNSPLHFGNGTRLTVT.

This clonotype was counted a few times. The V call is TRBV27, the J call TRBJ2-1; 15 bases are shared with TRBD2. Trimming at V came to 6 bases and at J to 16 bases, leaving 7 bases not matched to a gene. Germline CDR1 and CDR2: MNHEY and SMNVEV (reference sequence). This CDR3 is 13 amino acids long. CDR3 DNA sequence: TGTGCCAGCAGAGGACTAGCGGGGGGGCTCGGATTCTTC. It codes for CASRGLAGGLGFF.

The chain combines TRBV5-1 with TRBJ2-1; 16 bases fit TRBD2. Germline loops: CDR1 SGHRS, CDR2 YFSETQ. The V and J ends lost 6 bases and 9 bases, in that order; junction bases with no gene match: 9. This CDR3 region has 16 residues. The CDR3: CASTEGTSGGATEQFF. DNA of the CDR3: TGCGCCAGCACCGAGGGGACTAGCGGGGGGGCCACTGAGCAGTTCTTC. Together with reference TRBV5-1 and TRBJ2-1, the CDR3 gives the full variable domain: KAGVTQTPRYLIKTRGQQVTLSCSPISGHRSVSWYQQTPGQGLQFLFEYFSETQRNKGNFPGRFSGRQFSNSRSEMNVSTLELGDSALYLCASTEGTSGGATEQFFGPGTRLTVL.

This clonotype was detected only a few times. CDR3 nucleotides: TGCGCCAGCAGCCAAGACCTAAACACCGGGGAGCTGTTTTTT. Translating it yields CASSQDLNTGELFF. The chain carries TRBV4-1 and TRBJ2-2; D unresolved. CDR3 length equals 14 residues. Germline-derived CDR1 and CDR2 are MGHRA and YSYEKL. Between the trimmed V and J ends, which lost 0 bases and 2 bases, there was a span of 4 bases.